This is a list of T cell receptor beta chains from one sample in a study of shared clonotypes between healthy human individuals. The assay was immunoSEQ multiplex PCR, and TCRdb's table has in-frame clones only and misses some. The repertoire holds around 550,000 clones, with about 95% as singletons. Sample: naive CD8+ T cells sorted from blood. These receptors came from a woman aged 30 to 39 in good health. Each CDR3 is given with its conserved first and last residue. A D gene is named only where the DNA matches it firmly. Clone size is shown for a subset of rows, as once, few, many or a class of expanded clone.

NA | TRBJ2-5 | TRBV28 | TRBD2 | CASSSGTSGFFIETQYF | TGTGCCAGCAGTAGCGGGACTAGCGGGTTCTTTATAGAGACCCAGTACTTC
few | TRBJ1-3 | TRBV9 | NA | CASGPGSGNTIYF | TGTGCCAGCGGTCCAGGGTCTGGAAACACCATATATTTT
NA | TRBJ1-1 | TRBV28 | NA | CASSFGYSRNTEAFF | TGTGCCAGCAGTTTCGGATACAGTCGGAATACTGAAGCTTTCTTT
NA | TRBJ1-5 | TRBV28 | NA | CASSLSSRYFHQPQHF | TGTGCCAGCAGTTTATCCAGCCGATATTTTCACCAGCCCCAGCATTTT
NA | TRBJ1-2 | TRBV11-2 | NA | CASSLAGRELDGYTF | TGTGCCAGCAGCTTAGCGGGAAGGGAGTTGGATGGCTACACCTTC
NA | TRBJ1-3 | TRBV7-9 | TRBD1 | CASSPGQGALGNTIYF | TGTGCCAGCAGCCCGGGACAGGGGGCGCTTGGAAACACCATATATTTT
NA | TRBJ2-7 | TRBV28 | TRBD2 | CASRFTSGRAYEQYF | TGTGCCAGCAGATTCACTAGCGGGAGGGCCTACGAGCAGTACTTC
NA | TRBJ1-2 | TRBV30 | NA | CAWAPGPRTYGYTF | TGTGCCTGGGCCCCGGGACCGAGAACATATGGCTACACCTTC
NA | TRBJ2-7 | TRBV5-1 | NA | CASSLGGEEQYF | TGCGCCAGCAGCTTAGGAGGAGAAGAGCAGTACTTC
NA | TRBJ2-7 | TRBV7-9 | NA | CASSLGPTSEQYF | TGTGCCAGCAGCTTGGGCCCGACCTCAGAGCAGTACTTC
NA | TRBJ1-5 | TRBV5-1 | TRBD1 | CASSLDYRGNQPQHF | TGCGCCAGCAGCTTGGACTACAGGGGAAACCAGCCCCAGCATTTT
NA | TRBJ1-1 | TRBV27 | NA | CASSLGLEAFF | TGTGCCAGCAGTTTGGGGCTTGAAGCTTTCTTT
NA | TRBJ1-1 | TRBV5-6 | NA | CASSLATGRGWGTEAFF | TGTGCCAGCAGCTTGGCCACGGGCCGGGGCTGGGGGACTGAAGCTTTCTTT
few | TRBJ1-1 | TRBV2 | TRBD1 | CASSPDRVTEAFF | TGTGCCAGCAGTCCGGACAGGGTAACTGAAGCTTTCTTT
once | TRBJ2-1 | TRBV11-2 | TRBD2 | CASSLASGYNEQFF | TGTGCCAGCAGCTTAGCTAGCGGCTACAATGAGCAGTTCTTC
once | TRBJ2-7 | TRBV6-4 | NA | CARGRTSDHEQYF | TGTGCCAGGGGCAGGACCTCGGACCACGAGCAGTACTTC
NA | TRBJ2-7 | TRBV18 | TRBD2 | CASSHISSGAYEQYF | TGTGCCAGCTCACATATATCTAGCGGTGCCTACGAGCAGTACTTC